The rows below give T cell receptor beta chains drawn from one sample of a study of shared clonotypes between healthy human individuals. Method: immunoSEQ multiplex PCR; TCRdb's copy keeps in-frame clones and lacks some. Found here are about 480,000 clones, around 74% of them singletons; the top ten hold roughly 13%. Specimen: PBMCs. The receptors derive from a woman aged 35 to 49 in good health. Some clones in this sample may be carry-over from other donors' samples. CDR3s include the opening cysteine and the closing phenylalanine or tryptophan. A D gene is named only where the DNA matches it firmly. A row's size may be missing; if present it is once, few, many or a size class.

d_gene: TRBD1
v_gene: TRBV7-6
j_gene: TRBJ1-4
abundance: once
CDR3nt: TGTGCCAGCAGCCCTGGGACAGGGGGCATTGAAAAACTGTTTTTT
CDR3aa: CASSPGTGGIEKLFF

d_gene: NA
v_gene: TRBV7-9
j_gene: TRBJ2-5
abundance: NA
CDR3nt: TGTGCCAGCAGTCGGAACAGGGATGCGACCCAGTACTTC
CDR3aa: CASSRNRDATQYF

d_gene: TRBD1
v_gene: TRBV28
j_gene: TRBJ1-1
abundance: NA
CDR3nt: TGTGCCAGCAGTTTGGGCGACAGGGGGACTGAAGCTTTCTTT
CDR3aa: CASSLGDRGTEAFF

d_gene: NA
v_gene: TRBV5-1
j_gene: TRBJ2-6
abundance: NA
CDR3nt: TGCGCCAGCAGCTTGTCTGGGGCCAACGTCCTGACTTTC
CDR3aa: CASSLSGANVLTF

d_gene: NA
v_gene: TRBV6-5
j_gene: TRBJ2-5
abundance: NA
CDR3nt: TGTGCCAGCAGTTCCTCCAGGGCTAGGGTGGAGACCCAGTACTTC
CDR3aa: CASSSSRARVETQYF

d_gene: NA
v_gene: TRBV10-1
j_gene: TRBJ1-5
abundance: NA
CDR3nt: TGCGCCAGCAGTGTACGACGGACGAATAGCAATCAGCCCCAGCATTTT
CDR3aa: CASSVRRTNSNQPQHF

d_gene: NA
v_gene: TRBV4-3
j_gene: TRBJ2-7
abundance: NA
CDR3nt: TGCGCCAGCAGCCAAGATACTGGCGGGATCTACGAGCAGTACTTC
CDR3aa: CASSQDTGGIYEQYF

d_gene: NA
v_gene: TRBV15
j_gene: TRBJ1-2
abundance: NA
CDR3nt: TGTGCCACCAGCAGAGATTTCGGGGCTCCCAGCTACACCTTC
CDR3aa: CATSRDFGAPSYTF

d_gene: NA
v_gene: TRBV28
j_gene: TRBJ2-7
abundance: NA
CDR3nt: TGTGCCAGCAGTTTTTTGGCGGAGGCCTCCTACGAGCAGTACTTC
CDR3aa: CASSFLAEASYEQYF

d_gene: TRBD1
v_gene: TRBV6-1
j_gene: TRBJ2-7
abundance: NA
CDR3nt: TGTGCCAGCAGTCATCTCGGGACAGGAGACTACGAGCAGTACTTC
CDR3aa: CASSHLGTGDYEQYF